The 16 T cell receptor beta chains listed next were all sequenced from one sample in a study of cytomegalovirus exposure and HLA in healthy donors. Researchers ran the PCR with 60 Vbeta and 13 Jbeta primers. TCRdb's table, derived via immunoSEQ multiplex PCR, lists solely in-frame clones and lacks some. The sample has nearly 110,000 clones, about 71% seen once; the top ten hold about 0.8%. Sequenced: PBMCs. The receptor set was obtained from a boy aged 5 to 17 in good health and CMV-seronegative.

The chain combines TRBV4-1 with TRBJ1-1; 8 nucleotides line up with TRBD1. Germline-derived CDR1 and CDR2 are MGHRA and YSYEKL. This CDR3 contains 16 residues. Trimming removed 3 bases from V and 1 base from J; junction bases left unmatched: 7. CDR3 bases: TGCGCCAGCAGCCAGAGTCCCGGGACAGGGAACACTGAAGCTTTCTTT. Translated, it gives CASSQSPGTGNTEAFF.

The CDR3 nucleotides are TGTGCCAGCAGCGTCGGACAGCCCATCTCTGGAAACACCATATATTTT. Protein product: CASSVGQPISGNTIYF. The chain links TRBV9 to TRBJ1-3; TRBD1 is a possible D gene (6 bases). The V end was cut by 2 bases, the J end by 0 bases, with 12 bases between. This CDR3 has 16 residues. The V gene's germline CDR1 is SGDLS and CDR2 YYNGEE.

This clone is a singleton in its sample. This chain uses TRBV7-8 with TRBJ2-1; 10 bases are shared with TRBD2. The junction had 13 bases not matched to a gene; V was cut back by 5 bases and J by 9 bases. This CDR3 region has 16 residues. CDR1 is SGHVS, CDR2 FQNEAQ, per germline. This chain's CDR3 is CASSRGTSEGPREQFF. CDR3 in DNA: TGTGCCAGCAGCCGGGGGACTAGCGAGGGCCCCCGTGAGCAGTTCTTC.

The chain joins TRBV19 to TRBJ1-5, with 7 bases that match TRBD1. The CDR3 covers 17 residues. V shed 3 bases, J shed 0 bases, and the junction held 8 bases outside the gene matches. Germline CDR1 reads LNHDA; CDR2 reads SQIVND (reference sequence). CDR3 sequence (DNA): TGTGCCAGTAGTATCCCCGGGACAGTCTATAGCAATCAGCCCCAGCATTTT. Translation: CASSIPGTVYSNQPQHF.

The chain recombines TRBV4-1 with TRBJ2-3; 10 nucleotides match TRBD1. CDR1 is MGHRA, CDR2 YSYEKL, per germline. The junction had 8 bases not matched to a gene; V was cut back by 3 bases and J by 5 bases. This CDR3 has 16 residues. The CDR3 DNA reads TGCGCCAGCAGCCACAGGGGGACAGGGGCCGGAGATACGCAGTATTTT. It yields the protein CASSHRGTGAGDTQYF.

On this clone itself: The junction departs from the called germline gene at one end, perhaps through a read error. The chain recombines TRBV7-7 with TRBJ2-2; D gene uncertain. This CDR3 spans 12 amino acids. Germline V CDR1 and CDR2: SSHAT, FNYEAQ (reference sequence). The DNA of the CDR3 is TGTGCTAGCAGCTTGGCCACCGGGGAGCTGTTTTTT. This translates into CASSLATGELFF.

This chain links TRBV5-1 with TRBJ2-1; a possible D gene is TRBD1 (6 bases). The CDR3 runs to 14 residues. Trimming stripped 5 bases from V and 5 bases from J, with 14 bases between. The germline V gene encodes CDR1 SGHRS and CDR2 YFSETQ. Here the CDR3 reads CASRRSGVDNEQFF. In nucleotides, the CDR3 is TGCGCCAGCAGGAGGTCAGGGGTAGACAATGAGCAGTTCTTC. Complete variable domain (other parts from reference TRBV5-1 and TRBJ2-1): KAGVTQTPRYLIKTRGQQVTLSCSPISGHRSVSWYQQTPGQGLQFLFEYFSETQRNKGNFPGRFSGRQFSNSRSEMNVSTLELGDSALYLCASRRSGVDNEQFFGPGTRLTVL.

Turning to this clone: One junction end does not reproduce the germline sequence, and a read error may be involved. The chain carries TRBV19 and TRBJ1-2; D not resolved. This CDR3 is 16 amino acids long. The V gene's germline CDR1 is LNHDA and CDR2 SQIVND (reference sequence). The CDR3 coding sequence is TGTGCCAGTAGTATAGCGAGCAGCATAGCTAACTATGGCCACACCTTC. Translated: CASSIASSIANYGHTF.

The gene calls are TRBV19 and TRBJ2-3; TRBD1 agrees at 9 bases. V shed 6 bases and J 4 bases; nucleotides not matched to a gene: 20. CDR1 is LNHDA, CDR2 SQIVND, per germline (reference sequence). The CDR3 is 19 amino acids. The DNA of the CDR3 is TGTGCCAGTAGGCCCACGGGACAGGGATACCGGGGCGGCTCAGATACGCAGTATTTT. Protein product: CASRPTGQGYRGGSDTQYF.

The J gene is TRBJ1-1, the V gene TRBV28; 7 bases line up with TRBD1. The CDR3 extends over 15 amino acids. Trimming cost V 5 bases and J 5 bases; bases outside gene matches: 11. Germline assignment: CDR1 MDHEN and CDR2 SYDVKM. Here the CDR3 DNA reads TGTGCCAGCAGTGGTGGGAACAGGGGAAGGACTGAAGCTTTCTTT. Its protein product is CASSGGNRGRTEAFF.

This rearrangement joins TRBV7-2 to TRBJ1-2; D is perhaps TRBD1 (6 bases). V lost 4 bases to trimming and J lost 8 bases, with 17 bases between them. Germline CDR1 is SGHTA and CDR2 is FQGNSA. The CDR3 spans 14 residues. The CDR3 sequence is CASSSQGSLEGYTF. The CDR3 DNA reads TGTGCCAGCAGCTCACAGGGTAGTCTCGAAGGCTACACCTTC.

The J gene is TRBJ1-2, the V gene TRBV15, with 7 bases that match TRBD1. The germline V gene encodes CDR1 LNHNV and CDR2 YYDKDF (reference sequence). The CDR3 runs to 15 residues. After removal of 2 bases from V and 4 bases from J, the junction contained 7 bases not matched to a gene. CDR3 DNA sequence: TGTGCCACCAGCAGACCAGAGACAGGGATCTATGGCTACACCTTC. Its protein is CATSRPETGIYGYTF.

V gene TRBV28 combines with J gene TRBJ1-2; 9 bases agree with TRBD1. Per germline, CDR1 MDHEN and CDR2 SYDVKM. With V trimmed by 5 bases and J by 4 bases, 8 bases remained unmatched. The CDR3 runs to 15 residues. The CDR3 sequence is CASSTTGGVGYGYTF. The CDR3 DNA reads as TGTGCCAGCAGTACCACAGGGGGCGTAGGCTATGGCTACACCTTC.

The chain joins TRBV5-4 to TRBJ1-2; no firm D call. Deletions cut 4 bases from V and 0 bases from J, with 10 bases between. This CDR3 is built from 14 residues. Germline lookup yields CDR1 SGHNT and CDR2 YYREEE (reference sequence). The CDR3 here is CASSPRQTNYGYTF. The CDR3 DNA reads TGTGCCAGCAGCCCCCGCCAGACTAACTATGGCTACACCTTC.

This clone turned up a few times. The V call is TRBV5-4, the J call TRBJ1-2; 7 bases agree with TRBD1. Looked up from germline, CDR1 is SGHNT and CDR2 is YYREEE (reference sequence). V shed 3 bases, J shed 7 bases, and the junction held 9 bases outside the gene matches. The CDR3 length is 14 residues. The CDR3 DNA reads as TGTGCCAGCAGCTCCGGGTGGACAGGTCTTGGCTACACCTTC. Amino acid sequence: CASSSGWTGLGYTF.

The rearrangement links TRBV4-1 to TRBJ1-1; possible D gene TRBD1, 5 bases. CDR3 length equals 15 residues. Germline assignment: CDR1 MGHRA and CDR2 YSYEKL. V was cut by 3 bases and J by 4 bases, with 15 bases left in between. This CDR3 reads CASSHPMGRITEAFF. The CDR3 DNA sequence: TGCGCCAGCAGCCACCCGATGGGGCGTATCACTGAAGCTTTCTTT.